Included here is one T cell receptor (beta chain) sequence, with context. Its antigen is not identified. This sample is part of a study of PD-1 blockade in classical Hodgkin lymphoma. Documented time point: cycle 4 day 1 (C4D1), after about 6 weeks of nivolumab. Every patient experienced relapse after autologous stem cell transplantation, and brentuximab vedotin exposure varied. Whole-study findings and limits: Nothing has yet pinned down what causes the repertoire differences, possibly disease activity or prior therapy. Some patients started nivolumab under 1 year after ASCT, and they were excluded. Only CD4+ TCR diversity, not CD8+, had risen significantly by C4D1. Newly diagnosed and completely responding patients shared comparable baseline diversity.

The protocol was immunoSEQ multiplex PCR, while the TCRdb copy is restricted to in-frame clones and leaves out a portion. The data show 90,000 to 110,000 clones, about nine tenths seen once. The sample here was peripheral blood mononuclear cells (PBMCs), taken before the fourth cycle of nivolumab. This clonotype originated in a human donor with classical Hodgkin lymphoma.

The CDR3 is CASREGQLSLTFPGEETQYF. The CDR3 DNA reads as TGTGCCAGCCGGGAAGGGCAGCTTTCCCTTACCTTTCCCGGGGAAGAGACCCAGTACTTC. This sequence joins TRBV27 and TRBJ2-5; D possibly corresponds to TRBD2 (5 bases). Trimming removed 8 bases from V and 3 bases from J, with 34 bases in between. This CDR3 region has 20 residues. Germline CDR1 reads MNHEY; CDR2 reads SMNVEV (reference sequence).